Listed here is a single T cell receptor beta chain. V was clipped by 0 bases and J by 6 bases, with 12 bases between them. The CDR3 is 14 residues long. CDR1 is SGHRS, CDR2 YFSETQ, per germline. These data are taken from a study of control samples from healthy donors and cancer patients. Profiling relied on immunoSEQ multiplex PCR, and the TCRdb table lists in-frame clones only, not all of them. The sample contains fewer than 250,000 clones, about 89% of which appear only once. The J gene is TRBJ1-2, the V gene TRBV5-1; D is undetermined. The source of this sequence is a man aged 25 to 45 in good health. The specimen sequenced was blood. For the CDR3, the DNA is TGCGCCAGCAGCTTGGCCGCGACATCTGATGGCTACACCTTC. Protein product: CASSLAATSDGYTF.